This entry lists 10 T cell receptor beta chains sequenced from one sample in a study of T cell responses to AZD1222 COVID-19 vaccine (dated by TCRdb to the early 2020s). This specimen's time point label, interpreted: baseline before first vaccination. The library came from the immunoSEQ multiplex PCR assay. Sourced from immuneACCESS, this table was stored by TCRdb with only in-frame sequences that have V and J called. A share of the clones is absent; for the studies checked, an unresolved V gene accounts for under half, and the remainder has no known explanation. The sample has more than 100,000 clones on record, 80% to 90% of them singletons. About 3% of the sample rests with the top ten. The source was peripheral blood, collected on day 0 of AZD1222 vaccination. The receptors were gathered from an adult in good health.

This chain joins TRBV18 and TRBJ2-2; no definite D call. V was clipped by 4 bases and J by 7 bases, with 22 bases between them. Germline assignment: CDR1 KGHSH and CDR2 LQKENI. CDR3 length: 17 residues. CDR3 in DNA: TGTGCCAGCTCACGGTTTGCCAGGCGTCTCTCCCACGGGGAGCTGTTTTTT. Translation: CASSRFARRLSHGELFF.

This clone was observed a single time. The chain uses TRBV4-1 and TRBJ1-1; D is uncertain. The germline V and J ends were trimmed by 0 bases and 0 bases, with 8 bases remaining between them. CDR3 length: 15 residues. The germline gives CDR1 MGHRA, CDR2 YSYEKL. CDR3 sequence: CASSQEQRMNTEAFF. In nucleotides, the CDR3 is TGCGCCAGCAGCCAAGAGCAGAGAATGAACACTGAAGCTTTCTTT.

V is TRBV6-1 and J is TRBJ1-6, with D perhaps matching TRBD1 (5 bases). V shed 2 bases and J shed 9 bases, with 14 bases lying between them. The CDR3 is 15 residues long. Looked up from germline, CDR1 is MNHNS and CDR2 is SASEGT. CDR3 amino acids: CASSERRGDASPLHF. In DNA, the CDR3 is TGTGCCAGCAGTGAACGTAGGGGAGATGCTTCACCCCTCCACTTT.

This clone appeared a single time. The rearrangement joins TRBV6-6 to TRBJ1-1, with D perhaps matching TRBD1 (6 bases). The CDR3 length is 12 residues. Trimming stripped 6 bases from V and 7 bases from J, with 12 bases between. Germline V gene lookup returns CDR1 MNHNY and CDR2 SVGAGI (reference sequence). The CDR3 nucleotides read TGTGCCAGCAGCAACAGGGCAGGTGAAGCTTTCTTT. This gives the protein CASSNRAGEAFF.

The chain has TRBV5-1 and TRBJ2-1; D is possibly TRBD1 or TRBD2 (6 bases each). CDR1 and CDR2 (germline): SGHRS, YFSETQ. The CDR3 covers 16 residues. The V gene lost 3 bases and the J gene lost 0 bases, with 13 bases spanning the gap. The CDR3 nucleotides read TGCGCCAGCAGCTCTCTCGGGGGCCGCTCCTACAATGAGCAGTTCTTC. Translating gives CASSSLGGRSYNEQFF.

This clone is a singleton in its sample. The V call is TRBV30, the J call TRBJ1-2; no clear D. The V and J ends lost 2 bases and 3 bases respectively, with 13 bases between them. Germline CDR1 and CDR2: GTSNPN and SVGIG (reference sequence). CDR3 length: 14 amino acids. CDR3: CAWSWHGGDYGYTF. The CDR3 nucleotides read TGTGCCTGGAGTTGGCATGGCGGTGACTATGGCTACACCTTC.

J is TRBJ2-1 and V is TRBV18; 9 bases match TRBD2. This CDR3 is built from 18 residues. With V trimmed by 0 bases and J by 5 bases, 11 bases remained unmatched. The V gene's germline CDR1 is KGHSH and CDR2 LQKENI. For the CDR3, the DNA is TGTGCCAGCTCACCACCGGGGCCCCTAGCGGGGTCAGACAATGAGCAGTTCTTC. Encoded protein: CASSPPGPLAGSDNEQFF.

The chain combines TRBV24-1 with TRBJ2-5, with TRBD1 matching over 7 bases. This CDR3 comprises 14 residues. Unmatched junction bases numbered 6, after V lost 4 bases and J lost 5 bases. From germline, CDR1 is KGHDR and CDR2 SFDVKD. CDR3 sequence reads: CATSDTGTEETQYF. DNA of the CDR3: TGTGCCACCAGTGACACCGGGACAGAGGAGACCCAGTACTTC.

This chain joins TRBV5-6 and TRBJ2-1; 10 bases line up with TRBD2. Germline assignment: CDR1 SGHDT and CDR2 YYEEEE. With V trimmed by 1 base and J by 9 bases, 10 bases remained unmatched. This CDR3 contains 16 residues. The CDR3 here is CASSLPSGRGPGEQFF. In DNA, the CDR3 is TGTGCCAGCAGCTTGCCGAGCGGGAGGGGGCCGGGTGAGCAGTTCTTC.

V is TRBV3-1 (or the pseudogene TRBV3-2) and J is TRBJ2-7; D assignment may be TRBD1 or TRBD2 (7 bases each). The germline V gene has CDR1 LGHDT and CDR2 YNNKEL (reference sequence). This CDR3 is 15 amino acids long. V lost 4 bases to trimming and J lost 1 base, with 14 bases between them. CDR3 sequence: CASSPGGVSSYEQYF. The CDR3 nucleotides are TGTGCCAGCAGCCCAGGGGGGGTGAGTTCCTACGAGCAGTACTTC.